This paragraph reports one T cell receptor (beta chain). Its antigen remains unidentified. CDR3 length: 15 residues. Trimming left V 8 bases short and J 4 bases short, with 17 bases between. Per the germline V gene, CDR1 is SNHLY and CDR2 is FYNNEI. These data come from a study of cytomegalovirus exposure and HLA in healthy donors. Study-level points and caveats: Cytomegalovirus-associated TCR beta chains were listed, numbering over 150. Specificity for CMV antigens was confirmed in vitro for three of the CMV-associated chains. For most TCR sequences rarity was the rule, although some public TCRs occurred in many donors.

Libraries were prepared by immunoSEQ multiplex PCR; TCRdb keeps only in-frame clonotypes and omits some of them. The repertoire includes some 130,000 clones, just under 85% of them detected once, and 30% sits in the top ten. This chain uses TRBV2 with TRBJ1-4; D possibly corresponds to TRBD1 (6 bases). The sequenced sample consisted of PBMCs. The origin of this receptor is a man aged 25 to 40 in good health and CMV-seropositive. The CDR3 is CASRVSGTLNEKLFF. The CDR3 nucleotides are TGTGCCAGCCGAGTATCCGGGACACTTAATGAAAAACTGTTTTTT. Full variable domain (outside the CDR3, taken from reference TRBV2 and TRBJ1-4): EPEVTQTPSHQVTQMGQEVILRCVPISNHLYFYWYRQILGQKVEFLVSFYNNEISEKSEIFDDQFSVERPDGSNFTLKIRSTKLEDSAMYFCASRVSGTLNEKLFFGSGTQLSVL.